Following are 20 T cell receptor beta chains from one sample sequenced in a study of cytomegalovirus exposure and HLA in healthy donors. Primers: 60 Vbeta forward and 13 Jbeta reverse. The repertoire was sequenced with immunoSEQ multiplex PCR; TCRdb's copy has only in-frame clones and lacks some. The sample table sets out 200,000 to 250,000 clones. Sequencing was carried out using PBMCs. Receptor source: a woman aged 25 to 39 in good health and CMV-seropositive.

The CDR3 coding sequence is TGTGCCAGCAGTCGCCCATCGGGAGAAAAACTGTTTTTT. Amino acid sequence: CASSRPSGEKLFF. The rearrangement uses TRBV6-1 and TRBJ1-4; D is undetermined. The CDR3 is 13 residues long. Germline assignment: CDR1 MNHNS and CDR2 SASEGT. Trimming removed 5 bases at V and 8 bases at J, with 12 bases between.

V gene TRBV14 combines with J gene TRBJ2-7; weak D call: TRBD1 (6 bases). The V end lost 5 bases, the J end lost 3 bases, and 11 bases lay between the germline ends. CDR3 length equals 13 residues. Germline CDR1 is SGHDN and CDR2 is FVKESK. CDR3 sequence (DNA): TGTGCCAGCAGCTTCCTACAGGGCTACGAGCAGTACTTC. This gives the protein CASSFLQGYEQYF.

CDR3 region: CASSRLGTGGETQYF. CDR3 nucleotides: TGTGCCAGCAGCCGTTTGGGGACAGGGGGAGAGACCCAGTACTTC. V is TRBV11-2 and J is TRBJ2-5; 11 positions agree with TRBD1. The V gene end was trimmed by 5 bases and the J gene end by 4 bases; junction bases not matched to a gene: 6. Germline V gene lookup returns CDR1 SGHAT and CDR2 FQNNGV. The CDR3 has 15 residues.

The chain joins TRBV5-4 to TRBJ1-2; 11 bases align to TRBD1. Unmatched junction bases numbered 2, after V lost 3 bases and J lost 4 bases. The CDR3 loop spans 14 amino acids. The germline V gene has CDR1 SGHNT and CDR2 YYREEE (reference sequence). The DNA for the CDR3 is TGTGCCAGCAGCTCCGGACAGGGGGCCTATGGCTACACCTTC. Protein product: CASSSGQGAYGYTF.

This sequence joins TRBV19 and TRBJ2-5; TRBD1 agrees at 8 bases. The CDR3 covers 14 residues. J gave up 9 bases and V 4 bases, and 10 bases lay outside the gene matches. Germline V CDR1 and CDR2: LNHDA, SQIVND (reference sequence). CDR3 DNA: TGTGCCAGTAGTACGCCGGGACAGGTGGTGGCCCAGTACTTC. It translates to CASSTPGQVVAQYF.

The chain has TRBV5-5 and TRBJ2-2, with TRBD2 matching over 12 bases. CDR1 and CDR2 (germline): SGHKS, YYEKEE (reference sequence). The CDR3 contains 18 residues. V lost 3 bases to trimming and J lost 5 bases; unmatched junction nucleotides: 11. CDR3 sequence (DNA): TGTGCCAGCAGCTGGTGGACTAGCGGGGACCTTGGAACCGGGGAGCTGTTTTTT. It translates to CASSWWTSGDLGTGELFF.

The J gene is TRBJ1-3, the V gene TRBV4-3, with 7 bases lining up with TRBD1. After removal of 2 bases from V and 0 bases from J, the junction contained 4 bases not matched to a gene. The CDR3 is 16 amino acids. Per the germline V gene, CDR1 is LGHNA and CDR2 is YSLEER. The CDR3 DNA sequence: TGCGCCAGCAGCCAAATACAGGGGATCTCTGGAAACACCATATATTTT. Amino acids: CASSQIQGISGNTIYF.

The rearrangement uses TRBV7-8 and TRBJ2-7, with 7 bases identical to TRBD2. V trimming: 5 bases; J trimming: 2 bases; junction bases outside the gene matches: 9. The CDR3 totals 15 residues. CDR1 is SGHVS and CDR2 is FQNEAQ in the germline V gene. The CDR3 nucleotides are TGTGCCAGCAGCCGTATAGCGGGCGTACCCTACGAGCAGTACTTC. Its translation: CASSRIAGVPYEQYF. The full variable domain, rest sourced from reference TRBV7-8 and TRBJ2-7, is GAGVSQSPRYKVAKRGQDVALRCDPISGHVSLFWYQQALGQGPEFLTYFQNEAQLDKSGLPSDRFFAERPEGSVSTLKIQRTQQEDSAVYLCASSRIAGVPYEQYFGPGTRLTVT.

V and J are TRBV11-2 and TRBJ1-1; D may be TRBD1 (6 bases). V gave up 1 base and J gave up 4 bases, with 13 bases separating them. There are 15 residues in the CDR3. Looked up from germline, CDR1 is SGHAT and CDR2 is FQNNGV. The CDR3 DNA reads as TGTGCCAGCAGCTTAGGCCCAGGGGTGGGCACTGAAGCTTTCTTT. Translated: CASSLGPGVGTEAFF.

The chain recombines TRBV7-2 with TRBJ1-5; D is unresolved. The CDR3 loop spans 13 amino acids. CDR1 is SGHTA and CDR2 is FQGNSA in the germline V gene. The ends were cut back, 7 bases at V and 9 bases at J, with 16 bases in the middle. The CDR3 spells CASTPRVQWPQHF. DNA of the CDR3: TGTGCCAGCACGCCGAGGGTTCAATGGCCCCAGCATTTT.

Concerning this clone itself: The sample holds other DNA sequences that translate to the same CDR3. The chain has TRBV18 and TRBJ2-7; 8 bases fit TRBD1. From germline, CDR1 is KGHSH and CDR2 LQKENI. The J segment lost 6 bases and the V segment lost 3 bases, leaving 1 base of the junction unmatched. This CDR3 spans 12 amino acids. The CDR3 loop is CASSPDRAEQYF. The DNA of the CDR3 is TGTGCCAGCTCACCGGACAGGGCCGAGCAGTACTTC.

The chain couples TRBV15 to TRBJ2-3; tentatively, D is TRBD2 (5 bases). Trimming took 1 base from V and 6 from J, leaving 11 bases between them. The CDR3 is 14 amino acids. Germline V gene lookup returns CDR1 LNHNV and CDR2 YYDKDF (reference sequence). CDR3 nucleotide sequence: TGTGCCACCAGCAGAGGAGGGAGCGACGATACGCAGTATTTT. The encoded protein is CATSRGGSDDTQYF.

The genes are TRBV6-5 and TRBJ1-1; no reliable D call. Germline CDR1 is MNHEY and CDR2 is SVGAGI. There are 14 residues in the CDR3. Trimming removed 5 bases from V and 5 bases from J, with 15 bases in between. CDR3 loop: CASSAATRGTEAFF. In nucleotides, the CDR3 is TGTGCCAGCAGTGCTGCGACCCGAGGGACTGAAGCTTTCTTT.

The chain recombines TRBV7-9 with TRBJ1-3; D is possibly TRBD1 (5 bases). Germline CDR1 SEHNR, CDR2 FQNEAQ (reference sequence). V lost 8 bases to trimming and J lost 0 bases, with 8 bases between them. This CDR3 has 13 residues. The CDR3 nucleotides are TGTGCCAGCCAGCAGGGCTCTGGAAACACCATATATTTT. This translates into CASQQGSGNTIYF.

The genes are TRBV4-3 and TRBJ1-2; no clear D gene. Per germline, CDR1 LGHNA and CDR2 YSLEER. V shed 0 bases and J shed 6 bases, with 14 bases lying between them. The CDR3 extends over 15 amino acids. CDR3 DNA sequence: TGCGCCAGCAGCCAAGAAATGAGGCCAGTAAATGGCTACACCTTC. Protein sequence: CASSQEMRPVNGYTF.

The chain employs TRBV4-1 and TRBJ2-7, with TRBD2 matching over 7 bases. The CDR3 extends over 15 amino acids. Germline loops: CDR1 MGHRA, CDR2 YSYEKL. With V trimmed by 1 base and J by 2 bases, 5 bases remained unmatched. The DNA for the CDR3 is TGCGCCAGCAGCCAAGTGGCCCTAGCGGCCTACGAGCAGTACTTC. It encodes CASSQVALAAYEQYF.

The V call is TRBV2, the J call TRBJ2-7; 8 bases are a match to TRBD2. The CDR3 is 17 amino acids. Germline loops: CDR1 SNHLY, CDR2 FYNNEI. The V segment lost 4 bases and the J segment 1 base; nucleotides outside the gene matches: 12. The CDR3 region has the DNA TGTGCCAGCAGTGGCGAGGCGAGCGGGAGAGTTTCCTACGAGCAGTACTTC. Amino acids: CASSGEASGRVSYEQYF.

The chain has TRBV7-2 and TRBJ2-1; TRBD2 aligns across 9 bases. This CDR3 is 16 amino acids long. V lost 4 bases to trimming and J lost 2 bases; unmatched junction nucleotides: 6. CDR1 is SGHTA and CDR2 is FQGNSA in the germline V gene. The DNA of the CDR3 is TGTGCCAGCAGCTCCCGCCTAGCGGGGCCCTACAATGAGCAGTTCTTC. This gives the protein CASSSRLAGPYNEQFF.

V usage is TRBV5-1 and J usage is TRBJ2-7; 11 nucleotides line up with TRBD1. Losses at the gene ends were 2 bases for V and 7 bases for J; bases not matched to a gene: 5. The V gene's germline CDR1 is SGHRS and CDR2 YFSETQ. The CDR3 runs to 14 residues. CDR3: CASSFGQGAGEQYF. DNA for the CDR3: TGCGCCAGCAGCTTCGGACAGGGGGCGGGTGAGCAGTACTTC.

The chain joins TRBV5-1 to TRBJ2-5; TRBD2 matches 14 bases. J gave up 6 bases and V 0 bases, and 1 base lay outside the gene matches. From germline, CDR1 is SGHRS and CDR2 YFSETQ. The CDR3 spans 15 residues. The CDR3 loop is CASSLGLAGGQTQYF. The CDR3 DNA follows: TGCGCCAGCAGCTTGGGACTAGCGGGGGGGCAGACCCAGTACTTC.